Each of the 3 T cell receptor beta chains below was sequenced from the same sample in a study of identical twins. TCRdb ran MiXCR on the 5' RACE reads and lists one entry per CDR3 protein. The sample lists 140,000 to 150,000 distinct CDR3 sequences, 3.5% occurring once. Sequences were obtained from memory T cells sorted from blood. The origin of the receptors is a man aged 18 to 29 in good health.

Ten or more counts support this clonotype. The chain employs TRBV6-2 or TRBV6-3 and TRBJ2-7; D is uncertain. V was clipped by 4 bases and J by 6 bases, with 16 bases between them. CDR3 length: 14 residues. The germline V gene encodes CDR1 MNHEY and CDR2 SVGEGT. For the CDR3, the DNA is TGTGCCAGCAGTTCAATGGGCCGTGGTGGCGAGCAGTACGTC. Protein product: CASSSMGRGGEQYV.

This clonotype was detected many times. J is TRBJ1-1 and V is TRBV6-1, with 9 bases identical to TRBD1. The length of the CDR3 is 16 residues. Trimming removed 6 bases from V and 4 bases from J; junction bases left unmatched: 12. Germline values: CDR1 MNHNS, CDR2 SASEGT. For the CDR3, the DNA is TGTGCCAGCAGAGAACAGGGGGCAATATGGGCCACTGAAGCTTTCTTT. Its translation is CASREQGAIWATEAFF.

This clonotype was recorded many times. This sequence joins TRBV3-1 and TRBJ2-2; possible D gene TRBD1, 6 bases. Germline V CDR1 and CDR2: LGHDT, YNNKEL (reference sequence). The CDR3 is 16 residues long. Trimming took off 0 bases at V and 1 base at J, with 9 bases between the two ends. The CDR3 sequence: CASSQDGRGNTGELFF. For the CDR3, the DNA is TGTGCCAGCAGCCAAGATGGCAGGGGGAACACCGGGGAGCTGTTTTTT.